Each of the 17 T cell receptor beta chains below was sequenced from the same sample in a study of T cells in Graves' hyperthyroidism and ophthalmopathy. TCR beta CDR3 regions were amplified from RNA transcripts. An initial round of RT-PCR targeting the TCR CDR3 relied on the HTBI primer set. MiXCR was run by TCRdb on the multiplex PCR reads, yielding one entry per CDR3 protein. The table has about 570,000 distinct CDR3 sequences, 40% to 55% seen once. The sample was peripheral blood or thyroid tissue (not recorded which). Receptor source: an adult woman with Graves' disease, either hyperthyroidism or ophthalmopathy (not recorded which).

This clonotype was counted between two and nine times. The CDR3 sequence: CASSTRQGSIYGYTF. CDR3 coding DNA: TGTGCCAGCAGTACTCGACAGGGGAGTATCTATGGCTACACCTTC. The chain has TRBV27 and TRBJ1-2; the match to TRBD1 covers 8 bases. Germline lookup yields CDR1 MNHEY and CDR2 SMNVEV (reference sequence). Trimming cost V 5 bases and J 4 bases; bases outside gene matches: 9. The CDR3 consists of 15 residues.

This clonotype has ten or more counts. This chain joins TRBV12-3 or TRBV12-4 and TRBJ2-2; D may be TRBD2 (5 bases). This CDR3 comprises 15 residues. V was trimmed by 2 bases and J by 6 bases, leaving 13 bases between them. CDR3 DNA: TGTGCCAGCAGTTTATTCACTAGACGGGCCGGGGAGCTGTTTTTT. It encodes CASSLFTRRAGELFF.

This clonotype was seen more than once but under ten times. V gene TRBV3-1 combines with J gene TRBJ1-4, with 7 bases identical to TRBD1. Germline V gene data show CDR1 as LGHDT and CDR2 as YNNKEL (reference sequence). V gave up 3 bases and J gave up 7 bases; unmatched junction bases: 8. CDR3 length equals 15 residues. CDR3 coding DNA: TGTGCCAGCAGCCAGATAACAGGGGTTAGTGAAAAACTGTTTTTT. It specifies CASSQITGVSEKLFF.

In its sample, this clonotype was seen many times. CDR3 coding DNA: TGTGCCAGCAGCTTAGTTCACGGGGTCGGCTCAGAAGCTTTCTTT. Translated, it gives CASSLVHGVGSEAFF. The chain combines TRBV7-9 with TRBJ1-1; D not certain. CDR3 length: 15 residues. The germline CDR1 and CDR2 sequences are SEHNR and FQNEAQ (reference sequence). V was pared by 1 base and J by 8 bases, with 17 bases between.

This chain uses TRBV15 with TRBJ2-5, with 14 nucleotides matching TRBD2. The junction had 14 bases not matched to a gene; V was cut back by 1 base and J by 4 bases. Germline V lookup: CDR1 LNHNV, CDR2 YYDKDF (reference sequence). This CDR3 region has 20 residues. CDR3 sequence (DNA): TGTGCCACCAGCAGAGCTGGCAGCGTGGGGGGACTAGCGGGAGTAGAGACCCAGTACTTC. It specifies CATSRAGSVGGLAGVETQYF.

The chain combines TRBV29-1 with TRBJ2-7; the D gene is possibly TRBD2 (6 bases). The CDR3 sequence is 12 residues long. Germline lookup yields CDR1 SQVTM and CDR2 ANQGSEA. CDR3 amino acids: CSVPGEPSEQYF. The DNA of the CDR3 is TGCAGTGTTCCGGGAGAGCCTAGTGAGCAGTACTTC.

CDR3 sequence: CSVKRTGQVETQYF. CDR3 sequence (DNA): TGCAGCGTCAAAAGGACAGGGCAAGTAGAGACCCAGTACTTC. The rearrangement uses TRBV29-1 and TRBJ2-5, with 8 bases identical to TRBD1. The CDR3 is 14 amino acids. Germline loops: CDR1 SQVTM, CDR2 ANQGSEA. After removal of 6 bases from V and 4 bases from J, the junction contained 10 bases not matched to a gene.

The chain combines TRBV6-2 or TRBV6-3 with TRBJ2-7, with D hard to call. In germline, CDR1 is MNHEY, CDR2 SVGEGT. V was shortened by 2 bases and J by 5 bases, with 19 bases between the two germline ends. This CDR3 region has 16 residues. Here the CDR3 reads CASSYGPLGRLNEQYF. CDR3 nucleotides: TGTGCCAGCAGTTACGGTCCTCTGGGCCGTTTAAACGAGCAGTACTTC.

This clonotype was counted a few times. This chain uses TRBV25-1 with TRBJ1-2; 10 nucleotides match TRBD1. The CDR3 runs 12 residues. The junction had 6 bases not matched to a gene; V was cut back by 9 bases and J by 8 bases. Germline CDR1 MGHDK, CDR2 SYGVNS. This chain's CDR3 is CASLTGGRGYTF. The CDR3 DNA reads TGTGCCAGTCTGACAGGGGGCCGGGGCTACACCTTC.

In its sample, this clonotype was seen a few times. V gene TRBV24-1 combines with J gene TRBJ1-4; 7 bases map to TRBD1. The germline CDR1 and CDR2 sequences are KGHDR and SFDVKD. The CDR3 extends over 14 amino acids. After removal of 5 bases from V and 5 bases from J, the junction contained 4 bases not matched to a gene. CDR3 region: CATSAGTENEKLFF. CDR3 nucleotides: TGTGCCACCAGTGCCGGGACAGAGAATGAAAAACTGTTTTTT.

This clonotype was observed a handful of times. This chain joins TRBV28 and TRBJ1-1; the D gene is possibly TRBD1 (5 bases). Trimming cost V 4 bases and J 0 bases, with 15 bases left between them. The CDR3 spans 16 residues. Germline CDR1 reads MDHEN; CDR2 reads SYDVKM. The CDR3 is CASSSTEGFMNTEAFF. For the CDR3, the DNA is TGTGCCAGCAGTTCCACGGAGGGGTTCATGAACACTGAAGCTTTCTTT. Based on the CDR3 plus reference TRBV28 and TRBJ1-1, the full variable domain is DVKVTQSSRYLVKRTGEKVFLECVQDMDHENMFWYRQDPGLGLRLIYFSYDVKMKEKGDIPEGYSVSREKKERFSLILESASTNQTSMYLCASSSTEGFMNTEAFFGQGTRLTVV.

This clonotype was found a few times. CDR3: CASSEEISSGNTIYF. The CDR3 DNA follows: TGTGCCAGCAGTGAAGAGATTTCCTCTGGAAACACCATATATTTT. The chain joins TRBV6-1 to TRBJ1-3; D unclear. V was clipped by 1 base and J by 0 bases, with 7 bases between them. The CDR3 spans 15 residues. Germline assignment: CDR1 MNHNS and CDR2 SASEGT.

The chain links TRBV9 to TRBJ1-6, with 8 bases lining up with TRBD1. J lost 8 bases, V lost 3 bases, and 4 bases had no gene match. From germline, CDR1 is SGDLS and CDR2 YYNGEE. The CDR3 has 14 amino acids. The CDR3 region is CASSEGQGDSPLHF. The DNA of the CDR3 is TGTGCCAGCAGCGAAGGACAGGGAGATTCACCCCTCCACTTT.

This clonotype was found many times. The chain joins TRBV5-8 to TRBJ1-2; no reliable D call. Germline assignment: CDR1 SGHTS and CDR2 YDEGEE. V was shortened by 1 base and J by 6 bases, with 19 bases between the two germline ends. The length of the CDR3 is 16 residues. The CDR3 sequence: CASSLRVRRVGNGYTF. The CDR3 DNA is TGTGCCAGCAGCTTGAGGGTACGACGTGTGGGGAATGGCTACACCTTC.

This chain joins TRBV7-9 and TRBJ2-7; D is undetermined. The CDR3 runs to 15 residues. Germline lookup yields CDR1 SEHNR and CDR2 FQNEAQ (reference sequence). V lost 6 bases, J lost 3 bases, and 18 bases lay in between. DNA of the CDR3: TGTGCCAGCAGTGCTAGAGGTCGCATGGACTACGAGCAGTACTTC. Translated: CASSARGRMDYEQYF.

A single count supports this clonotype. The chain is built from TRBV9 and TRBJ2-5; maybe TRBD1 (5 bases). Germline-derived CDR1 and CDR2 are SGDLS and YYNGEE. V was trimmed by 4 bases and J by 7 bases, leaving 20 bases between them. This CDR3 comprises 15 residues. The CDR3 loop reads CASSTGVGPGGTQYF. The CDR3 nucleotides are TGTGCCAGCAGCACAGGAGTAGGACCCGGCGGGACCCAGTACTTC. Drawing the rest from reference TRBV9 and TRBJ2-5, the complete variable domain is DSGVTQTPKHLITATGQRVTLRCSPRSGDLSVYWYQQSLDQGLQFLIQYYNGEERAKGNILERFSAQQFPDLHSELNLSSLELGDSALYFCASSTGVGPGGTQYFGPGTRLLVL.

This rearrangement joins TRBV7-2 to TRBJ1-4; 8 positions agree with TRBD1. In germline, CDR1 is SGHTA, CDR2 FQGNSA. This CDR3 is 15 amino acids long. After removal of 11 bases from V and 7 bases from J, the junction contained 15 bases not matched to a gene. CDR3 loop: CAHRGGARLREKLFF. CDR3 DNA sequence: TGTGCCCACAGGGGGGGCGCGCGGCTACGTGAAAAACTGTTTTTT.